One sample yielded the 19 T cell receptor beta chains listed below, sequenced in a study of breast tumors, draining lymph nodes, adjacent tissues. TCRdb itself ran the multiplex PCR reads through MiXCR, one entry per CDR3 protein. The table shows tens of thousands of distinct CDR3 sequences, with under 25% occurring only once. Source material: breast tumor tissue. The receptor set was obtained from a female donor with breast cancer. Some clones in this sample may be carry-over from other donors' samples.

This clonotype was seen ten or more times. The rearrangement joins TRBV20-1 to TRBJ2-3; D perhaps matches TRBD2 (6 bases). This CDR3 is 13 amino acids long. V lost 6 bases and J 6 bases, leaving 16 bases between the germline ends. From germline, CDR1 is DFQATT and CDR2 SNEGSKA (reference sequence). CDR3 region: CSALGSPYDTQYF. CDR3 bases: TGCAGTGCCCTCGGGAGTCCGTACGATACGCAGTATTTT.

On this clonotype: This may stem from a read error, because a much larger clone lies one nucleotide away. This chain joins TRBV12-3 or TRBV12-4 and TRBJ1-5; D remains unclear. CDR3 length: 13 residues. As DNA, the CDR3 is TGTGCCAGCAGTTTAGCCCTCAATCGGCCCCAGCATTTT. This translates into CASSLALNRPQHF.

This clonotype was seen at least ten times. The chain carries TRBV2 and TRBJ2-1, with 8 bases aligning to TRBD2. The CDR3 runs to 13 residues. CDR1 SNHLY and CDR2 FYNNEI come from the germline V gene. V shed 4 bases, J shed 10 bases, and the junction held 6 bases outside the gene matches. For the CDR3, the DNA is TGTGCCAGCAGTGGGAACTCGGGAGGGGAGCAGTTCTTC. It codes for CASSGNSGGEQFF.

In this sample, this clonotype turned up a few times. The chain recombines TRBV13 with TRBJ2-6; TRBD1 aligns across 8 bases. The trim removed 0 bases at V and 0 bases at J, leaving 1 base unmatched. The V gene's germline CDR1 is PRHDT and CDR2 FYEKMQ (reference sequence). The CDR3 runs to 17 residues. The CDR3 DNA is TGTGCCAGCAGCTTAGGCAGGGGGCCCTCTGGGGCCAACGTCCTGACTTTC. Translation: CASSLGRGPSGANVLTF.

At least ten counts were recorded for this clonotype. The rearrangement uses TRBV20-1 and TRBJ2-7, with unresolved D. The CDR3 runs to 13 residues. Trimming removed 6 bases at V and 0 bases at J, with 12 bases between. CDR1 DFQATT and CDR2 SNEGSKA come from the germline V gene (reference sequence). The CDR3 DNA sequence: TGCAGTGCCGAGCTGCGTAACTCCTACGAGCAGTACTTC. This translates into CSAELRNSYEQYF.

This clonotype was counted at least ten times. The J gene is TRBJ2-7, the V gene TRBV5-1; the D gene is possibly TRBD1 (5 bases). This CDR3 has 14 residues. V was trimmed by 0 bases and J by 6 bases, leaving 13 bases between them. CDR1 is SGHRS and CDR2 is YFSETQ in the germline V gene. The CDR3 region has the DNA TGCGCCAGCAGCTTGGCCAGGGCTGATAGCGAGCAGTACTTC. Translating gives CASSLARADSEQYF.

About this clonotype itself: Since a much larger clone is just one base distant, this may be a read error. The V and J genes are TRBV20-1 and TRBJ2-3; D gene ambiguous. This CDR3 region has 11 residues. The germline CDR1 and CDR2 sequences are DFQATT and SNEGSKA (reference sequence). CDR3 in DNA: TGCAGTGCTGCGGATCGAGATGCGCAGTATTTT. It encodes CSAADRDAQYF.

This clonotype has a count of ten or more. The J gene is TRBJ2-7, the V gene TRBV6-1; TRBD1 aligns across 10 bases. V shed 7 bases, J shed 7 bases, and the junction held 10 bases outside the gene matches. From germline, CDR1 is MNHNS and CDR2 SASEGT. This CDR3 has 14 amino acids. The chain's CDR3 is CASTRTGGLGEQYF. In nucleotides, the CDR3 is TGTGCCAGCACCAGGACAGGGGGTTTGGGTGAGCAGTACTTC.

The chain carries TRBV7-3 and TRBJ2-1; no reliable D call. V lost 3 bases, J lost 0 bases, and 9 bases lay in between. This CDR3 has 15 amino acids. Germline V gene data show CDR1 as SGHTA and CDR2 as FQGTGA. The chain's CDR3 is CASSLAESSYNEQFF. CDR3 bases: TGTGCCAGCAGCTTGGCGGAAAGCTCCTACAATGAGCAGTTCTTC.

This clonotype was observed a few times. For the CDR3, the DNA is TGTGCCAGCAGCCGGGGGTTTACTAATGAAAAACTGTTTTTT. It yields the protein CASSRGFTNEKLFF. The chain uses TRBV14 and TRBJ1-4, with D possibly matching TRBD1 (5 bases). The CDR3 spans 14 residues. V lost 4 bases and J lost 2, with 8 bases in between. In germline, CDR1 is SGHDN, CDR2 FVKESK.

At least ten counts were recorded for this clonotype. The chain employs TRBV4-1 and TRBJ2-7; D uncertain. Between the trimmed V and J ends, which lost 1 base and 2 bases, there was a span of 18 bases. The germline V gene encodes CDR1 MGHRA and CDR2 YSYEKL. The CDR3 spans 17 residues. CDR3 sequence (DNA): TGCGCCAGCAGCCAAGTGCCCCCCGACACGGCCGCCTACGAGCAGTACTTC. It encodes CASSQVPPDTAAYEQYF.

This clonotype has at least ten counts. V gene TRBV6-1 combines with J gene TRBJ2-7; tentative D call: TRBD1 (6 bases). The CDR3 sequence is 16 residues long. Germline values: CDR1 MNHNS, CDR2 SASEGT. The V gene lost 2 bases and the J gene lost 5 bases, with 19 bases spanning the gap. Here the CDR3 reads CASSEFRAAGADEQYF. The DNA of the CDR3 is TGTGCCAGCAGTGAATTTCGGGCGGCAGGGGCCGACGAGCAGTACTTC.

This clonotype was found many times. The V and J genes are TRBV12-3 or TRBV12-4 and TRBJ2-3, with D perhaps TRBD1 (6 bases). The CDR3 spans 15 residues. The V end lost 5 bases, the J end lost 4 bases, and 16 bases lay between the germline ends. The CDR3 region has the DNA TGTGCCAGCAGTCCCCTTGGTACAGGGTCAGATACGCAGTATTTT. Amino acid sequence: CASSPLGTGSDTQYF.

The V gene is TRBV7-9, the J gene TRBJ1-2, with D maybe TRBD1 (6 bases). Germline V CDR1 and CDR2: SEHNR, FQNEAQ (reference sequence). The V gene lost 2 bases and the J gene lost 3 bases, with 16 bases spanning the gap. The CDR3 has 16 amino acids. The CDR3 sequence: CASSLIGQPSYYGYTF. CDR3 DNA: TGTGCCAGCAGCTTAATCGGACAGCCTTCTTACTATGGCTACACCTTC.

The chain is built from TRBV5-4 and TRBJ1-3; D call uncertain. The CDR3 totals 14 residues. Germline V lookup: CDR1 SGHNT, CDR2 YYREEE (reference sequence). Trimming removed 0 bases from V and 0 bases from J, with 4 bases in between. This chain's CDR3 is CASSLDSSGNTIYF. In nucleotides, the CDR3 is TGTGCCAGCAGCTTGGACAGCTCTGGAAACACCATATATTTT.

The rearrangement links TRBV10-3 to TRBJ2-5; 10 nucleotides align to TRBD2. V gave up 6 bases and J gave up 1 base; unmatched junction bases: 2. The CDR3 loop spans 14 amino acids. CDR1 is ENHRY and CDR2 is SYGVKD in the germline V gene. This chain's CDR3 is CAIREREGQETQYF. For the CDR3, the DNA is TGTGCCATCAGGGAGCGGGAGGGCCAAGAGACCCAGTACTTC.

This clonotype has at least ten counts. The chain employs TRBV3-1 and TRBJ2-5, with TRBD2 matching over 9 bases. Germline V CDR1 and CDR2: LGHDT, YNNKEL (reference sequence). The junction had 18 bases not matched to a gene; V was cut back by 6 bases and J by 4 bases. There are 18 residues in the CDR3. CDR3 residues: CASSQSNNSGSLGETQYF. CDR3 in DNA: TGTGCCAGCAGTCAAAGTAATAATAGCGGGAGCCTCGGAGAGACCCAGTACTTC.

There are many counts of this clonotype. V and J are TRBV6-4 and TRBJ2-1, with 8 bases identical to TRBD2. The CDR3 covers 15 residues. J lost 1 base, V lost 3 bases, and 2 bases had no gene match. CDR1 and CDR2 (germline): MRHNA, SNTAGT. DNA for the CDR3: TGTGCCAGCAGTGAGTCTAGCGGGTCCTACAATGAGCAGTTCTTC. This gives the protein CASSESSGSYNEQFF.

This clonotype was counted a single time. The chain links TRBV5-1 to TRBJ2-1, with D tentatively TRBD1 (6 bases). CDR1 and CDR2 (germline): SGHRS, YFSETQ. The CDR3 sequence is 15 residues long. V lost 2 bases and J 5 bases, leaving 14 bases between the germline ends. The CDR3: CASSFPQGQNNEQFF. CDR3 nucleotides: TGCGCCAGCAGCTTCCCACAGGGCCAAAACAATGAGCAGTTCTTC.